The 31 T cell receptor beta chains presented below share a single source sample, sequenced in a study of T cell responses to AZD1222 COVID-19 vaccine. Generated by immunoSEQ multiplex PCR, the TCRdb table keeps only in-frame clones and is missing some. The repertoire holds around 100,000 clones, around 94% seen once, with roughly 2% in the top ten. This sample comprised peripheral blood, obtained on day 0 of AZD1222 vaccination. The receptors derive from an adult in good health.

The chain combines TRBV30 with TRBJ2-1; the match to TRBD2 covers 10 bases. J gave up 6 bases and V 0 bases, and 5 bases lay outside the gene matches. The CDR3 runs 15 residues. CDR1 is GTSNPN and CDR2 is SVGIG in the germline V gene (reference sequence). The CDR3 nucleotides read TGTGCCTGGAGTGTACGGCTAGCGGGAGCCAATGAGCAGTTCTTC. Its translation: CAWSVRLAGANEQFF.

The chain couples TRBV6-2 or TRBV6-3 to TRBJ1-2; 9 bases agree with TRBD1. In germline, CDR1 is MNHEY, CDR2 SVGEGT. The V and J ends lost 5 bases and 3 bases, in that order; junction bases with no gene match: 16. This CDR3 region has 18 residues. DNA of the CDR3: TGTGCCAGCAGTGCCCGGGACAGGGTGTCCGGGGGGCACTATGGCTACACCTTC. Its protein product is CASSARDRVSGGHYGYTF.

The CDR3 loop is CASSPVKTAKGMNTEAFF. CDR3 nucleotide sequence: TGTGCCAGCTCACCGGTAAAAACCGCGAAAGGGATGAACACTGAAGCTTTCTTT. The chain is built from TRBV18 and TRBJ1-1; D is uncertain. This CDR3 is 18 amino acids long. V dropped 3 bases and J dropped 0 bases, with 20 bases sitting between them. The germline gives CDR1 KGHSH, CDR2 LQKENI.

The V gene is TRBV5-6, the J gene TRBJ2-1; TRBD2 is a possible D gene (6 bases). Trimming removed 2 bases at V and 5 bases at J, with 14 bases between. Germline V gene data show CDR1 as SGHDT and CDR2 as YYEEEE. CDR3 length: 15 residues. The CDR3 reads CASSFVRELDNEQFF. CDR3 coding DNA: TGTGCCAGCAGCTTTGTGCGGGAATTAGACAATGAGCAGTTCTTC. The whole variable domain, filled in from reference TRBV5-6 and TRBJ2-1, reads DAGVTQSPTHLIKTRGQQVTLRCSPKSGHDTVSWYQQALGQGPQFIFQYYEEEERQRGNFPDRFSGHQFPNYSSELNVNALLLGDSALYLCASSFVRELDNEQFFGPGTRLTVL.

V gene TRBV9 combines with J gene TRBJ2-6; unclear D gene. V gave up 2 bases and J gave up 4 bases, with 10 bases separating them. The CDR3 consists of 15 residues. Germline CDR1 and CDR2: SGDLS and YYNGEE. CDR3 sequence: CASSVYGLGANVLTF. The CDR3 nucleotides are TGTGCCAGCAGCGTCTATGGGCTAGGGGCCAACGTCCTGACTTTC.

The rearrangement joins TRBV6-2 or TRBV6-3 to TRBJ1-5; TRBD1 matches 8 bases. CDR3 length: 17 residues. V lost 4 bases, J lost 2 bases, and 10 bases stayed unmatched. The germline V gene has CDR1 MNHEY and CDR2 SVGEGT. The CDR3 here is CASSSDRGGRRNQPQHF. CDR3 DNA sequence: TGTGCCAGCAGTTCCGACAGGGGTGGAAGGCGCAATCAGCCCCAGCATTTT.

The chain combines TRBV29-1 with TRBJ2-3; 7 bases fit TRBD1. Germline V lookup: CDR1 SQVTM, CDR2 ANQGSEA. The CDR3 has 14 residues. Unmatched junction bases numbered 8, after V lost 7 bases and J lost 1 base. The CDR3 spells CSARQGIGTDTQYF. For the CDR3, the DNA is TGCAGCGCCCGACAGGGAATCGGCACAGATACGCAGTATTTT.

The CDR3 here is CASSFSGEFVNTEAFF. CDR3 bases: TGTGCCAGCAGTTTCTCGGGCGAATTCGTGAACACTGAAGCTTTCTTT. V gene TRBV27 combines with J gene TRBJ1-1, with D uncertain. The CDR3 has 16 amino acids. CDR1 is MNHEY, CDR2 SMNVEV, per germline (reference sequence). Trimming shortened V by 3 bases and J by 0 bases, and 14 bases separated the two germline ends.

The sample holds one count of this clone. The chain is built from TRBV19 and TRBJ1-5, with TRBD1 identical over 12 bases. In germline, CDR1 is LNHDA, CDR2 SQIVND (reference sequence). This CDR3 region has 19 residues. The V gene end was trimmed by 7 bases and the J gene end by 2 bases; junction bases not matched to a gene: 15. The CDR3 loop is CASTRGGTGGWLGNQPQHF. CDR3 nucleotides: TGTGCCAGTACCAGGGGAGGGACAGGGGGCTGGTTGGGCAATCAGCCCCAGCATTTT.

In DNA form, the CDR3 reads TGTGCCAGCAACCCATTAAAATCAGGGGGCACTGAAGCTTTCTTT. Translating it yields CASNPLKSGGTEAFF. The V and J genes are TRBV27 and TRBJ1-1; 7 bases fit TRBD1. There are 15 residues in the CDR3. V shed 7 bases and J 4 bases; nucleotides not matched to a gene: 12. CDR1 is MNHEY and CDR2 is SMNVEV in the germline V gene (reference sequence).

This clone was seen just once. The CDR3 nucleotides are TGTGCCACCAGCAGAGATCTGACATCTCGAGGGGAACTGTTTTTT. This encodes CATSRDLTSRGELFF. The J gene is TRBJ1-4, the V gene TRBV15; the D gene is possibly TRBD1 (5 bases). The length of the CDR3 is 15 residues. Between the trimmed V and J ends, which lost 0 bases and 12 bases, there was a span of 17 bases. Germline-derived CDR1 and CDR2 are LNHNV and YYDKDF (reference sequence). Combining the CDR3 with reference TRBV15 and TRBJ1-4 gives the whole variable domain DAMVIQNPRYQVTQFGKPVTLSCSQTLNHNVMYWYQQKSSQAPKLLFHYYDKDFNNEADTPDNFQSRRPNTSFCFLDIRSPGLGDTAMYLCATSRDLTSRGELFFGSGTQLSVL.

This sequence joins TRBV18 and TRBJ2-7; a weak D match, TRBD1 (5 bases). CDR1 is KGHSH and CDR2 is LQKENI in the germline V gene. The V end lost 3 bases, the J end lost 4 bases, and 19 bases lay between the germline ends. CDR3 length equals 16 residues. The CDR3 sequence is CASSPELQVLLYEQYF. CDR3 DNA sequence: TGTGCCAGCTCACCGGAACTACAGGTCCTTTTATACGAGCAGTACTTC.

The rearrangement links TRBV7-9 to TRBJ2-7; TRBD1 is a possible D gene (6 bases). Germline CDR1 is SEHNR and CDR2 is FQNEAQ (reference sequence). The V end was cut by 5 bases, the J end by 6 bases, with 17 bases between. The CDR3 length is 14 residues. The CDR3 here is CASSLQTGSGEQYF. The DNA of the CDR3 is TGTGCCAGCAGCCTTCAGACAGGTTCCGGCGAGCAGTACTTC.

The chain combines TRBV7-2 with TRBJ1-2, with unresolved D. With 2 bases removed from V and 2 bases from J, the gap between germline ends came to 3 bases. Germline V CDR1 and CDR2: SGHTA, FQGNSA. The CDR3 runs 12 residues. This CDR3 is CASSLLNYGYTF. The CDR3 DNA reads as TGTGCCAGCAGCTTATTAAACTATGGCTACACCTTC. Full variable domain (outside the CDR3, taken from reference TRBV7-2 and TRBJ1-2): GAGVSQSPSNKVTEKGKDVELRCDPISGHTALYWYRQSLGQGLEFLIYFQGNSAPDKSGLPSDRFSAERTGGSVSTLTIQRTQQEDSAVYLCASSLLNYGYTFGSGTRLTVV.

V gene TRBV7-3 combines with J gene TRBJ2-3; TRBD2 agrees at 7 bases. V trimming: 3 bases; J trimming: 1 base; junction bases outside the gene matches: 1. This CDR3 comprises 14 residues. The germline gives CDR1 SGHTA, CDR2 FQGTGA. The chain's CDR3 is CASSLAGGTDTQYF. The CDR3 bases are TGTGCCAGCAGCTTGGCGGGAGGCACAGATACGCAGTATTTT.

The chain joins TRBV6-2 or TRBV6-3 to TRBJ2-2; TRBD2 aligns across 8 bases. CDR3 size: 17 residues. V dropped 1 base and J dropped 0; count of bases not matched to a gene: 4. Germline V gene sequence: CDR1 MNHEY, CDR2 SVGEGT. The CDR3 bases are TGTGCCAGCAGTTACTTCGCGGGGGGCGCGAACACCGGGGAGCTGTTTTTT. Translated: CASSYFAGGANTGELFF.

The chain links TRBV6-5 to TRBJ1-2, with TRBD1 matching 9 bases. The germline CDR1 and CDR2 sequences are MNHEY and SVGAGI. CDR3 length: 15 amino acids. With 6 bases clipped from V and 4 bases from J, the junction kept 9 bases outside the gene matches. CDR3 protein: CASSHPRTGAYGYTF. The CDR3 DNA follows: TGTGCCAGCAGCCACCCTCGGACAGGGGCCTATGGCTACACCTTC.

The chain links TRBV7-9 to TRBJ1-1, with unresolved D. V was shortened by 5 bases and J by 5 bases, with 18 bases between the two germline ends. Germline lookup yields CDR1 SEHNR and CDR2 FQNEAQ (reference sequence). The CDR3 runs to 15 residues. CDR3 amino acids: CASSPNGRTRTEAFF. CDR3 coding DNA: TGTGCCAGCAGCCCTAATGGGAGGACGAGGACTGAAGCTTTCTTT.

A note on this clone: Other DNA sequences in this specimen translate into the identical CDR3. The J gene is TRBJ2-2, the V gene TRBV15, with D possibly TRBD2 on 6 matching bases. Germline V CDR1 and CDR2: LNHNV, YYDKDF (reference sequence). This CDR3 has 15 amino acids. V shed 3 bases and J shed 7 bases, with 15 bases lying between them. The CDR3 loop reads CATSRRDREVGELFF. In DNA, the CDR3 is TGTGCCACCAGCAGGAGGGATAGGGAGGTCGGGGAGCTGTTTTTT. The variable domain in full, completed from reference TRBV15 and TRBJ2-2, reads DAMVIQNPRYQVTQFGKPVTLSCSQTLNHNVMYWYQQKSSQAPKLLFHYYDKDFNNEADTPDNFQSRRPNTSFCFLDIRSPGLGDTAMYLCATSRRDREVGELFFGEGSRLTVL.

The chain employs TRBV5-1 and TRBJ1-2; D remains unclear. The germline CDR1 and CDR2 sequences are SGHRS and YFSETQ. Deletions cut 4 bases from V and 2 bases from J, with 12 bases between. This CDR3 is 14 amino acids long. CDR3 amino acids: CASSRNRVNYGYTF. The CDR3 nucleotides read TGCGCCAGCAGCCGTAATCGGGTCAACTATGGCTACACCTTC.

J is TRBJ1-2 and V is TRBV9, with D maybe TRBD1 (5 bases). V shed 3 bases and J shed 2 bases, with 11 bases lying between them. The germline V gene has CDR1 SGDLS and CDR2 YYNGEE. The CDR3 consists of 14 residues. The DNA of the CDR3 is TGTGCCAGCAGCGCCCCTGGGGGAAACTATGGCTACACCTTC. It encodes CASSAPGGNYGYTF.

The chain combines TRBV3-1 (or the pseudogene TRBV3-2) with TRBJ1-2; D gene uncertain. Per germline, CDR1 LGHDT and CDR2 YNNKEL (reference sequence). The CDR3 is 15 amino acids. Trimming stripped 4 bases from V and 8 bases from J, with 20 bases between. The CDR3: CASSRLGSSVSGYTF. The CDR3 DNA follows: TGTGCCAGCAGCCGTCTAGGGTCATCGGTATCCGGCTACACCTTC.

The chain recombines TRBV6-6 with TRBJ1-6; 7 bases map to TRBD1. Per germline, CDR1 MNHNY and CDR2 SVGAGI (reference sequence). J lost 7 bases, V lost 7 bases, and 7 bases had no gene match. The CDR3 loop spans 14 amino acids. Here the CDR3 reads CASNPGTANSPLHF. The CDR3, as DNA: TGTGCCAGCAACCCCGGGACAGCAAATTCACCCCTCCACTTT.

The chain uses TRBV20-1 and TRBJ2-1; weak D call: TRBD1 (5 bases). The germline V gene encodes CDR1 DFQATT and CDR2 SNEGSKA (reference sequence). The CDR3 extends over 15 amino acids. Trimming stripped 3 bases from V and 1 base from J, with 13 bases between. The CDR3 here is CSASVRRASYNEQFF. Written as DNA, the CDR3 is TGCAGTGCTAGTGTCCGCAGGGCTTCCTACAATGAGCAGTTCTTC.

The count of this clone is one. V usage is TRBV6-2 or TRBV6-3 and J usage is TRBJ1-1; 9 bases match TRBD1. CDR3 size: 14 residues. The germline CDR1 and CDR2 sequences are MNHEY and SVGEGT. The V and J ends lost 0 bases and 9 bases, in that order; junction bases with no gene match: 5. The CDR3 region has the DNA TGTGCCAGCAGTTACTCAGGGACAGGGAACAAAGCTTTCTTT. Its translation is CASSYSGTGNKAFF.

The genes are TRBV7-8 and TRBJ1-5; possible D gene TRBD1, 6 bases. The germline V gene encodes CDR1 SGHVS and CDR2 FQNEAQ. V gave up 5 bases and J gave up 4 bases, with 15 bases separating them. The CDR3 runs 15 residues. DNA of the CDR3: TGTGCCAGCAGCCTCGAGGGGGGGATAAATCAGCCCCAGCATTTT. This encodes CASSLEGGINQPQHF.

The J gene is TRBJ2-3, the V gene TRBV20-1; TRBD2 might be the D (7 bases). Germline CDR1 reads DFQATT; CDR2 reads SNEGSKA (reference sequence). The V end lost 3 bases, the J end lost 2 bases, and 12 bases lay between the germline ends. The CDR3 contains 14 residues. The CDR3 protein is CSASTGGHTDTQYF. CDR3 nucleotides: TGCAGTGCTAGTACGGGGGGCCACACAGATACGCAGTATTTT.

V gene TRBV3-1 (or the pseudogene TRBV3-2) combines with J gene TRBJ1-3; the D gene is possibly TRBD1 (6 bases). V lost 7 bases and J lost 4, with 17 bases in between. Germline V gene sequence: CDR1 LGHDT, CDR2 YNNKEL (reference sequence). This CDR3 comprises 15 residues. The chain's CDR3 is CASTRRGDKGNTIYF. Written as DNA, the CDR3 is TGTGCCAGCACTCGCCGCGGGGACAAAGGAAACACCATATATTTT.

In DNA, the CDR3 is TGTGCCAGCAGCTTCGTGGGGGTCCAAGAGACCCAGTACTTC. It specifies CASSFVGVQETQYF. The chain joins TRBV5-6 to TRBJ2-5; D could derive from TRBD1 or TRBD2 (5 bases each). The V gene lost 2 bases and the J gene lost 1 base, with 9 bases spanning the gap. The CDR3 is 14 amino acids. Per the germline V gene, CDR1 is SGHDT and CDR2 is YYEEEE.

CDR3 amino acids: CASSPLNLNQPQHF. Here the CDR3 DNA reads TGTGCCAGCAGCCCACTAAACCTGAATCAGCCCCAGCATTTT. This chain connects TRBV7-9 to TRBJ1-5; D call uncertain. This CDR3 comprises 14 residues. Germline loops: CDR1 SEHNR, CDR2 FQNEAQ (reference sequence). The ends were cut back, 5 bases at V and 4 bases at J, with 12 bases in the middle.

This clone turned up a few times. V usage is TRBV7-2 and J usage is TRBJ2-1, with D perhaps TRBD2 (5 bases). The CDR3 runs 14 residues. V lost 1 base and J 12 bases, leaving 16 bases between the germline ends. Germline CDR1 reads SGHTA; CDR2 reads FQGNSA. The CDR3 here is CASSLDLGERGQFF. CDR3 DNA: TGTGCCAGCAGCTTAGATCTTGGGGAGAGAGGGCAGTTCTTC.